Below, 27 T cell receptor beta chains from the same sample are listed, as sequenced in a study of shared clonotypes between healthy human individuals. Profiled with immunoSEQ multiplex PCR; TCRdb holds only in-frame clones, not every one. The data show about 1.5 million clones, with around 95% seen just once and over 1% held by the top ten. The source material was naive CD4+ T cells sorted from blood. Subset here: CD45RA+ positively selected. The receptor source for this set is a man under 40 in good health.

The chain links TRBV28 to TRBJ2-7; 9 bases are a match to TRBD1. V lost 6 bases, J lost 0 bases, and 3 bases stayed unmatched. Germline CDR1 is MDHEN and CDR2 is SYDVKM. This CDR3 has 14 amino acids. CDR3 sequence reads: CASRGQGSSYEQYF. The CDR3 DNA reads as TGTGCCAGCAGGGGACAGGGCAGCTCCTACGAGCAGTACTTC.

CDR3 region: CASRRTGEKGNTIYF. In nucleotides, the CDR3 is TGTGCCAGCAGGCGGACAGGGGAGAAGGGAAACACCATATATTTT. The chain is built from TRBV6-6 and TRBJ1-3; 9 positions agree with TRBD1. The CDR3 is made up of 15 amino acids. V trimming: 6 bases; J trimming: 4 bases; junction bases outside the gene matches: 7. CDR1 and CDR2 (germline): MNHNY, SVGAGI (reference sequence).

The chain carries TRBV5-4 and TRBJ1-2; a possible D gene is TRBD1 (6 bases). V lost 4 bases and J 11 bases, leaving 18 bases between the germline ends. The V gene's germline CDR1 is SGHNT and CDR2 YYREEE (reference sequence). The CDR3 has 13 amino acids. CDR3 DNA: TGTGCCAGCAGCCTGACCGGGACACCAAATTACACCTTC. Amino acids: CASSLTGTPNYTF. The variable domain in full, completed from reference TRBV5-4 and TRBJ1-2, reads ETGVTQSPTHLIKTRGQQVTLRCSSQSGHNTVSWYQQALGQGPQFIFQYYREEENGRGNFPPRFSGLQFPNYSSELNVNALELDDSALYLCASSLTGTPNYTFGSGTRLTVV.

This clone was counted a single time. The rearrangement links TRBV27 to TRBJ2-6; 9 bases agree with TRBD2. J lost 0 bases, V lost 7 bases, and 22 bases had no gene match. This CDR3 has 22 residues. Germline V gene data show CDR1 as MNHEY and CDR2 as SMNVEV (reference sequence). CDR3 sequence: CASTRRASREREVRSGANVLTF. CDR3 nucleotide sequence: TGTGCCAGCACCCGGCGGGCCTCCCGGGAGCGGGAGGTCCGCTCTGGGGCCAACGTCCTGACTTTC.

The V and J genes are TRBV6-1 and TRBJ1-2; 11 positions match TRBD1. This CDR3 spans 14 amino acids. Unmatched junction bases numbered 8, after V lost 6 bases and J lost 8 bases. Germline CDR1 is MNHNS and CDR2 is SASEGT. The CDR3 loop is CASSPAGTGGGYTF. CDR3 DNA sequence: TGTGCCAGCAGCCCAGCCGGGACAGGGGGAGGCTACACCTTC.

This chain joins TRBV6-4 and TRBJ2-2, with 9 bases matching TRBD1. There are 15 residues in the CDR3. Germline CDR1 reads MRHNA; CDR2 reads SNTAGT. V dropped 7 bases and J dropped 3; count of bases not matched to a gene: 6. The DNA of the CDR3 is TGTGCCAGCAAACAGGACAGGGGAGACACCGGGGAGCTGTTTTTT. Encoded protein: CASKQDRGDTGELFF.

The rearrangement uses TRBV15 and TRBJ2-7, with 11 nucleotides matching TRBD2. Germline CDR1 is LNHNV and CDR2 is YYDKDF (reference sequence). J was trimmed by 0 bases and V by 4 bases; bases with no gene match: 20. The length of the CDR3 is 21 residues. The CDR3 spells CATSTRPGLAVDGGASYEQYF. The CDR3 DNA reads as TGTGCCACCAGCACGAGACCGGGACTAGCGGTAGATGGCGGAGCCTCCTACGAGCAGTACTTC. Filled out from reference TRBV15 and TRBJ2-7, the complete variable domain reads DAMVIQNPRYQVTQFGKPVTLSCSQTLNHNVMYWYQQKSSQAPKLLFHYYDKDFNNEADTPDNFQSRRPNTSFCFLDIRSPGLGDTAMYLCATSTRPGLAVDGGASYEQYFGPGTRLTVT.

The chain links TRBV5-4 to TRBJ2-3; 9 nucleotides align to TRBD2. Germline loops: CDR1 SGHNT, CDR2 YYREEE (reference sequence). This CDR3 has 15 amino acids. Losses at the gene ends were 4 bases for V and 2 bases for J; bases not matched to a gene: 5. The CDR3 protein is CASSPGTSTTDTQYF. In DNA, the CDR3 is TGTGCCAGCAGCCCCGGGACTAGCACCACAGATACGCAGTATTTT.

The V and J genes are TRBV30 and TRBJ2-7, with 16 bases identical to TRBD2. The CDR3 sequence is 17 residues long. The V and J ends lost 2 bases and 10 bases, in that order; junction bases with no gene match: 14. Germline V gene data show CDR1 as GTSNPN and CDR2 as SVGIG (reference sequence). The CDR3 DNA reads as TGTGCCTGGAGTACAATTTCCGGGACTAGCGGGAGGGCCGTACAGTACTTC. Encoded protein: CAWSTISGTSGRAVQYF.

J is TRBJ1-1 and V is TRBV5-1, with 10 bases fitting TRBD1. The CDR3 has 16 residues. J was trimmed by 2 bases and V by 6 bases; bases with no gene match: 10. Germline V gives CDR1 SGHRS, CDR2 YFSETQ. CDR3 sequence reads: CASTRGTGARNTEAFF. The CDR3 DNA reads as TGCGCCAGCACGCGGGGGACAGGGGCCCGTAACACTGAAGCTTTCTTT.

This rearrangement joins TRBV2 to TRBJ2-2, with D unclear. Germline CDR1 and CDR2: SNHLY and FYNNEI. V dropped 7 bases and J dropped 4 bases, with 10 bases sitting between them. This CDR3 is 13 amino acids long. The chain's CDR3 is CASMPELTGELFF. CDR3 nucleotides: TGTGCCAGCATGCCGGAACTCACCGGGGAGCTGTTTTTT.

V usage is TRBV5-1 and J usage is TRBJ2-2; D is ambiguous. The CDR3 runs to 17 residues. Germline loops: CDR1 SGHRS, CDR2 YFSETQ. The germline V and J ends were trimmed by 0 bases and 5 bases, with 17 bases remaining between them. CDR3: CASSLGVGLTETGELFF. In nucleotides, the CDR3 is TGCGCCAGCAGCTTGGGCGTGGGGTTAACCGAAACCGGGGAGCTGTTTTTT.

The J gene is TRBJ2-7, the V gene TRBV7-2; TRBD2 matches 8 bases. CDR3 length: 14 residues. Germline V CDR1 and CDR2: SGHTA, FQGNSA. V gave up 5 bases and J gave up 3 bases; unmatched junction bases: 6. DNA of the CDR3: TGTGCCAGCAGCACGACTAGCGCCGACTACGAGCAGTACTTC. As protein: CASSTTSADYEQYF.

This clone has a single count. The rearrangement uses TRBV5-1 and TRBJ2-1; TRBD2 matches 8 bases. CDR1 is SGHRS, CDR2 YFSETQ, per germline. The CDR3 contains 16 residues. V trimming: 7 bases; J trimming: 4 bases; junction bases outside the gene matches: 13. Here the CDR3 DNA reads TGCGCCAGCTCATCAGGACCGGGAGGGGCTTACAATGAGCAGTTCTTC. Protein product: CASSSGPGGAYNEQFF.

The chain has TRBV10-2 and TRBJ2-7; 7 nucleotides match TRBD1. The CDR3 sequence is 14 residues long. V lost 7 bases to trimming and J lost 1 base; unmatched junction nucleotides: 7. The germline gives CDR1 WSHSY, CDR2 SAAADI. The CDR3 region is CASTRQGSSYEQYF. The CDR3 DNA reads TGCGCCAGCACACGACAGGGAAGTTCCTACGAGCAGTACTTC.

This clone came up once. The J gene is TRBJ2-7, the V gene TRBV5-4, with 8 bases that match TRBD1. This CDR3 region has 14 residues. CDR1 is SGHNT and CDR2 is YYREEE in the germline V gene (reference sequence). After removal of 2 bases from V and 0 bases from J, the junction contained 1 base not matched to a gene. The CDR3 region is CASSFGTGSYEQYF. CDR3 DNA: TGTGCCAGCAGCTTTGGGACAGGCTCCTACGAGCAGTACTTC.

The table lists this clone with a count of one. This rearrangement joins TRBV9 to TRBJ2-5, with 8 bases matching TRBD1. The CDR3 covers 16 residues. The ends lost 0 bases at V and 5 bases at J; junction bases unmatched: 9. The V gene's germline CDR1 is SGDLS and CDR2 YYNGEE. CDR3 protein: CASSVGQGAQQETQYF. CDR3 bases: TGTGCCAGCAGCGTAGGCCAGGGGGCGCAACAGGAGACCCAGTACTTC.

V and J are TRBV4-1 and TRBJ2-3; 10 bases are shared with TRBD2. J was trimmed by 2 bases and V by 0 bases; bases with no gene match: 2. There are 16 residues in the CDR3. The V gene's germline CDR1 is MGHRA and CDR2 YSYEKL. As DNA, the CDR3 is TGCGCCAGCAGCCAAGATAGCGGGAGGAACACAGATACGCAGTATTTT. This gives the protein CASSQDSGRNTDTQYF.

J is TRBJ2-5 and V is TRBV28, with D tentatively TRBD2 (6 bases). CDR3 length equals 15 residues. V lost 5 bases, J lost 5 bases, and 18 bases lay in between. CDR1 and CDR2 (germline): MDHEN, SYDVKM. CDR3: CASSRPGTAAETQYF. In nucleotides, the CDR3 is TGTGCCAGCAGTCGCCCCGGGACTGCCGCCGAGACCCAGTACTTC.

The chain joins TRBV6-5 to TRBJ2-1; D not certain. V was cut by 4 bases and J by 3 bases, with 10 bases left in between. There are 14 residues in the CDR3. CDR1 and CDR2 (germline): MNHEY, SVGAGI. CDR3 sequence: CASSSEGYYNEQFF. Here the CDR3 DNA reads TGTGCCAGCAGTTCCGAAGGCTACTACAATGAGCAGTTCTTC.

The chain employs TRBV15 and TRBJ1-5, with 9 bases fitting TRBD1. Germline assignment: CDR1 LNHNV and CDR2 YYDKDF (reference sequence). The CDR3 is 18 residues long. With 1 base clipped from V and 6 bases from J, the junction kept 13 bases outside the gene matches. The CDR3, as DNA: TGTGCCACCAGCAGAGGTCCCGGGACAGGGTCTGTGGCTCAGCCCCAGCATTTT. This gives the protein CATSRGPGTGSVAQPQHF. Based on the CDR3 plus reference TRBV15 and TRBJ1-5, the full variable domain is DAMVIQNPRYQVTQFGKPVTLSCSQTLNHNVMYWYQQKSSQAPKLLFHYYDKDFNNEADTPDNFQSRRPNTSFCFLDIRSPGLGDTAMYLCATSRGPGTGSVAQPQHFGDGTRLSIL.

Points on this clone: Other nucleotide sequences in the sample specify the same CDR3. The chain joins TRBV29-1 to TRBJ2-7, with TRBD1 identical over 8 bases. The V and J ends lost 1 base and 5 bases, in that order; junction bases with no gene match: 7. CDR3 length: 14 residues. Germline lookup yields CDR1 SQVTM and CDR2 ANQGSEA. The CDR3 region is CSVEAGSGGDEQYF. As DNA, the CDR3 is TGCAGCGTTGAAGCAGGATCAGGGGGCGACGAGCAGTACTTC.

The chain is built from TRBV28 and TRBJ1-4, with a possible D match to TRBD1 (6 bases). The CDR3 is made up of 15 amino acids. Trimming removed 2 bases from V and 5 bases from J, with 12 bases in between. Per the germline V gene, CDR1 is MDHEN and CDR2 is SYDVKM. In DNA, the CDR3 is TGTGCCAGCAGTTTAGCTGGGGGCGCCAATGAAAAACTGTTTTTT. Its protein product is CASSLAGGANEKLFF.

The chain combines TRBV5-1 with TRBJ2-5; D gene uncertain. The germline V gene has CDR1 SGHRS and CDR2 YFSETQ. V lost 7 bases and J lost 5, with 15 bases in between. The CDR3 has 13 residues. DNA of the CDR3: TGCGCCAGCGGGCAGTCTTCCTTGGAGACCCAGTACTTC. Amino acids: CASGQSSLETQYF.

The chain joins TRBV5-5 to TRBJ2-3; 7 bases are shared with TRBD2. V lost 10 bases, J lost 2 bases, and 13 bases stayed unmatched. The CDR3 consists of 15 residues. The V gene's germline CDR1 is SGHKS and CDR2 YYEKEE (reference sequence). CDR3: CASIGDSGLTDTQYF. As DNA, the CDR3 is TGTGCCTCGATCGGGGATAGCGGGCTCACAGATACGCAGTATTTT.

The chain has TRBV5-1 and TRBJ2-2; tentatively, D is TRBD1 (5 bases). The V gene's germline CDR1 is SGHRS and CDR2 YFSETQ. This CDR3 comprises 14 residues. The V end lost 0 bases, the J end lost 5 bases, and 8 bases lay between the germline ends. The CDR3 bases are TGCGCCAGCAGCTTGGCCGCAGGGACCGGGGAGCTGTTTTTT. It specifies CASSLAAGTGELFF.

This sequence joins TRBV19 and TRBJ2-7; no definite D call. The CDR3 has 14 amino acids. Trimming stripped 8 bases from V and 0 bases from J, with 14 bases between. Germline values: CDR1 LNHDA, CDR2 SQIVND (reference sequence). DNA of the CDR3: TGTGCCAGTGGCCCAGCGTTAAGCTCCTACGAGCAGTACTTC. It is translated as CASGPALSSYEQYF. Together with reference TRBV19 and TRBJ2-7, the CDR3 gives the full variable domain: DGGITQSPKYLFRKEGQNVTLSCEQNLNHDAMYWYRQDPGQGLRLIYYSQIVNDFQKGDIAEGYSVSREKKESFPLTVTSAQKNPTAFYLCASGPALSSYEQYFGPGTRLTVT.